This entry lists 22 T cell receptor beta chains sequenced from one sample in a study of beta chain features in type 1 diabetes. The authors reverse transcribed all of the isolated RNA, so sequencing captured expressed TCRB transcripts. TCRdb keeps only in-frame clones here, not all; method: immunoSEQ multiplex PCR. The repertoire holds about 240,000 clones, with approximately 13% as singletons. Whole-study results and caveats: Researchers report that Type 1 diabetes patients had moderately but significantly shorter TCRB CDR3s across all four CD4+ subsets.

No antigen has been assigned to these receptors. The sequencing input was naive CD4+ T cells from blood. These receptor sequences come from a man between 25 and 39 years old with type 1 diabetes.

Here the CDR3 reads CAWDRGRIVGEKLFF. The CDR3 nucleotides read TGTGCCTGGGACAGGGGGCGGATCGTCGGTGAAAAACTGTTTTTT. The rearrangement uses TRBV30 and TRBJ1-4; 10 bases fit TRBD1. There are 15 residues in the CDR3. Germline loops: CDR1 GTSNPN, CDR2 SVGIG (reference sequence). The J segment lost 7 bases and the V segment lost 5 bases, leaving 10 bases of the junction unmatched.

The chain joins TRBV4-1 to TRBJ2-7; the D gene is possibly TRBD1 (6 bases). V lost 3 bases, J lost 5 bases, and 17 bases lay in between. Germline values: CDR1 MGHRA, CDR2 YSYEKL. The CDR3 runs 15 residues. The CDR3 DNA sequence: TGCGCCAGCAGCCATGGCGTACAGGGCGGGCACGAGCAGTACTTC. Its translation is CASSHGVQGGHEQYF.

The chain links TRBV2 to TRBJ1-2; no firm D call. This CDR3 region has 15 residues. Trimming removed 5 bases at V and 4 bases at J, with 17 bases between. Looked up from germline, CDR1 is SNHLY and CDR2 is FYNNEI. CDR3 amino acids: CASSLNSGGVYGYTF. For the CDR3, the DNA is TGTGCCAGCAGTTTAAACAGCGGCGGAGTCTATGGCTACACCTTC.

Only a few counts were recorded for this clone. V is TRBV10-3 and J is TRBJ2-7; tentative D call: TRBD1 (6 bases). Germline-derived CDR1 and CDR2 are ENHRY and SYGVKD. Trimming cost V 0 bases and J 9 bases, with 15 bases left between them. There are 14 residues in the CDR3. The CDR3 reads CAISESVQGNAQYF. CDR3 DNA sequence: TGTGCCATCAGTGAGTCGGTGCAGGGGAACGCGCAGTACTTC.

CDR3 DNA sequence: TGTGCCTGCGGACTAGCGGGAGGGCCAATAGCTATTCGAGGGGCCAACGTCCTGACTTTC. As protein: CACGLAGGPIAIRGANVLTF. The chain joins TRBV30 to TRBJ2-6; 15 bases line up with TRBD2. The trim removed 6 bases at V and 4 bases at J, leaving 16 bases unmatched. The V gene's germline CDR1 is GTSNPN and CDR2 SVGIG (reference sequence). This CDR3 is 20 amino acids long.

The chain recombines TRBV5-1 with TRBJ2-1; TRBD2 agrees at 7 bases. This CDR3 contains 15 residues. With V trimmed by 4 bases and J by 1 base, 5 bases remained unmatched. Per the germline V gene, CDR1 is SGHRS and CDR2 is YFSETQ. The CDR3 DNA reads TGCGCCAGCAGCCCCGGGACTATGTCCTACAATGAGCAGTTCTTC. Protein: CASSPGTMSYNEQFF.

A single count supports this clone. The CDR3 protein is CASRGASGRGENEQFF. DNA of the CDR3: TGTGCCAGCAGAGGTGCGAGCGGGAGGGGGGAGAATGAGCAGTTCTTC. The chain joins TRBV7-2 to TRBJ2-1, with 10 nucleotides matching TRBD2. Per germline, CDR1 SGHTA and CDR2 FQGNSA. V trimming: 6 bases; J trimming: 7 bases; junction bases outside the gene matches: 12. This CDR3 comprises 16 residues.

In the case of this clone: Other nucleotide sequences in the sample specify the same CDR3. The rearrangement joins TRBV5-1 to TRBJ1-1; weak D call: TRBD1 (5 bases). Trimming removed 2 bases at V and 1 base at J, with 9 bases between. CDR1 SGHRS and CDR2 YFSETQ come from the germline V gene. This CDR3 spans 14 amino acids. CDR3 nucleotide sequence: TGCGCCAGCAGCTTCGGGGGAGCGAACACTGAAGCTTTCTTT. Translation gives CASSFGGANTEAFF. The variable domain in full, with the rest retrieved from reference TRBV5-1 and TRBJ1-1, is KAGVTQTPRYLIKTRGQQVTLSCSPISGHRSVSWYQQTPGQGLQFLFEYFSETQRNKGNFPGRFSGRQFSNSRSEMNVSTLELGDSALYLCASSFGGANTEAFFGQGTRLTVV.

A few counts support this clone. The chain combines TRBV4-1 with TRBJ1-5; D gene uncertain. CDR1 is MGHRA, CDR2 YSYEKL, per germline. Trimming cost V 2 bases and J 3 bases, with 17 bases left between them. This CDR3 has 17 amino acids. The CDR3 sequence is CASSQPSLTGVNQPQHF. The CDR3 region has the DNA TGCGCCAGCAGCCAACCGTCTCTAACGGGTGTCAATCAGCCCCAGCATTTT.

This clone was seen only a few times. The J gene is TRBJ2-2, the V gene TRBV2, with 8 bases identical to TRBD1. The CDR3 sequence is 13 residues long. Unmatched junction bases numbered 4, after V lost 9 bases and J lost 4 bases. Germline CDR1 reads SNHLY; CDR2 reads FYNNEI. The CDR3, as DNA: TGTGCCAGTGGACAGGGAAGCACCGGGGAGCTGTTTTTT. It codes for CASGQGSTGELFF. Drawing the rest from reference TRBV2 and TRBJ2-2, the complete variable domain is EPEVTQTPSHQVTQMGQEVILRCVPISNHLYFYWYRQILGQKVEFLVSFYNNEISEKSEIFDDQFSVERPDGSNFTLKIRSTKLEDSAMYFCASGQGSTGELFFGEGSRLTVL.

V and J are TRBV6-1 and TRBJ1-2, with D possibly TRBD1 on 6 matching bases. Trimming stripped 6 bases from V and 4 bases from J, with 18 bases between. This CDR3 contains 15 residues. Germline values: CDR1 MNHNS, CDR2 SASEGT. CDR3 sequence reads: CASRITPTGPYGYTF. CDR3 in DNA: TGTGCCAGCAGGATTACCCCGACAGGACCCTATGGCTACACCTTC.

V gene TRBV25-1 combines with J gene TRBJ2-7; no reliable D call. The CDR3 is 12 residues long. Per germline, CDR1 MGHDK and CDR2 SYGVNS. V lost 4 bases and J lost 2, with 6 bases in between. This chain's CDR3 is CASSGATYEQYF. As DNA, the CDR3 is TGTGCCAGCAGTGGGGCAACCTACGAGCAGTACTTC.

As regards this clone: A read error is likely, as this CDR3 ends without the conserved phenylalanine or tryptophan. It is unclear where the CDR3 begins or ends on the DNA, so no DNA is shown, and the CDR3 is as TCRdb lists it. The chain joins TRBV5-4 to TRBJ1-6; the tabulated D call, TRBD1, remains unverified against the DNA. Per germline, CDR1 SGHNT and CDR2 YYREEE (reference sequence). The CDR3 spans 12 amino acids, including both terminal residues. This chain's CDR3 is CASSLALGAMEY.

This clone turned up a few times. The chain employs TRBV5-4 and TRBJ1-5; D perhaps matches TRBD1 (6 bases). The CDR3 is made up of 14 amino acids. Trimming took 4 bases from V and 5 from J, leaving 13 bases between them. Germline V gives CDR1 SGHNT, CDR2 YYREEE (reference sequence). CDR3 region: CASSNRDKDQPQHF. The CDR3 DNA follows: TGTGCCAGCAGCAACCGGGACAAAGATCAGCCCCAGCATTTT.

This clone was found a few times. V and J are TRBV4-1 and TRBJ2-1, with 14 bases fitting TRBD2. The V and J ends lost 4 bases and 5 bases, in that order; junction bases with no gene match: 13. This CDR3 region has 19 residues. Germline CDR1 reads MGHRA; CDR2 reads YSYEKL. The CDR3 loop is CASSRQRGGTSGGDNEQFF. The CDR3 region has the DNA TGCGCCAGCAGCCGCCAAAGGGGGGGGACTAGCGGGGGTGACAATGAGCAGTTCTTC.

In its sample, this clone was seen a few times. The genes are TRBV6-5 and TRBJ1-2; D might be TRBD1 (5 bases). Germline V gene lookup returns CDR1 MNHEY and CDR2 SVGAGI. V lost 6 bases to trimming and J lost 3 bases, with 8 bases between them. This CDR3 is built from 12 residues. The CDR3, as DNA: TGTGCCAGCAGCCCGACAGACTATGGCTACACCTTC. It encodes CASSPTDYGYTF.

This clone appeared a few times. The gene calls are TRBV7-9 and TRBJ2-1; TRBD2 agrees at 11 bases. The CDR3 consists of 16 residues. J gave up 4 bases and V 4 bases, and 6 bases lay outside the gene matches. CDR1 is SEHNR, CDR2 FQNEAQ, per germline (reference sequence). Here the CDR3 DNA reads TGTGCCAGCAGCTCACTAGCGGGGGAACTATACAATGAGCAGTTCTTC. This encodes CASSSLAGELYNEQFF.

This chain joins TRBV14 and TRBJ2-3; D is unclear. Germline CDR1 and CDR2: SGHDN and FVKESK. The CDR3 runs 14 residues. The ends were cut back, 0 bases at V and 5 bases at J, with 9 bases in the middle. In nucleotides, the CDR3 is TGTGCCAGCAGCCAAGATGCCGCGATAGATACGCAGTATTTT. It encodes CASSQDAAIDTQYF.

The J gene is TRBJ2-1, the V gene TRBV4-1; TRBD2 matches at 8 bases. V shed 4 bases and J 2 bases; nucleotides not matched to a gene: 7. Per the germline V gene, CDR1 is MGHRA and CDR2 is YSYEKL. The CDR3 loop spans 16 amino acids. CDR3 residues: CASSPPERGTYNEQFF. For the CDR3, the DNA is TGCGCCAGCAGCCCCCCCGAGCGGGGGACCTACAATGAGCAGTTCTTC.

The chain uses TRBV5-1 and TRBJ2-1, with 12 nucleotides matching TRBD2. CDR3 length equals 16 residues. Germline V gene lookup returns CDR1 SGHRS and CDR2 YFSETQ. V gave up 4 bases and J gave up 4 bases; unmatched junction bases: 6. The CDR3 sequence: CASSTAGTSGYNEQFF. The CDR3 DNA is TGCGCCAGCAGCACTGCCGGGACTAGCGGGTACAATGAGCAGTTCTTC.

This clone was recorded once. The CDR3 nucleotides read TGTGCCATCAGTGCTCTGCAGGGGACTAACTATGGCTACACCTTC. It is translated as CAISALQGTNYGYTF. The chain joins TRBV10-3 to TRBJ1-2; possibly TRBD1 for D (6 bases). V lost 4 bases and J 0 bases, leaving 12 bases between the germline ends. This CDR3 spans 15 amino acids. Per the germline V gene, CDR1 is ENHRY and CDR2 is SYGVKD.

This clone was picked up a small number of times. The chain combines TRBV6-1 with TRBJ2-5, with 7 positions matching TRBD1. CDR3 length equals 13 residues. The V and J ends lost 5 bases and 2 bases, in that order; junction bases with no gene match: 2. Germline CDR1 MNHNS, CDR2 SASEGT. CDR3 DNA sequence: TGTGCCAGCAGTAGGGACAGACAAGAGACCCAGTACTTC. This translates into CASSRDRQETQYF.